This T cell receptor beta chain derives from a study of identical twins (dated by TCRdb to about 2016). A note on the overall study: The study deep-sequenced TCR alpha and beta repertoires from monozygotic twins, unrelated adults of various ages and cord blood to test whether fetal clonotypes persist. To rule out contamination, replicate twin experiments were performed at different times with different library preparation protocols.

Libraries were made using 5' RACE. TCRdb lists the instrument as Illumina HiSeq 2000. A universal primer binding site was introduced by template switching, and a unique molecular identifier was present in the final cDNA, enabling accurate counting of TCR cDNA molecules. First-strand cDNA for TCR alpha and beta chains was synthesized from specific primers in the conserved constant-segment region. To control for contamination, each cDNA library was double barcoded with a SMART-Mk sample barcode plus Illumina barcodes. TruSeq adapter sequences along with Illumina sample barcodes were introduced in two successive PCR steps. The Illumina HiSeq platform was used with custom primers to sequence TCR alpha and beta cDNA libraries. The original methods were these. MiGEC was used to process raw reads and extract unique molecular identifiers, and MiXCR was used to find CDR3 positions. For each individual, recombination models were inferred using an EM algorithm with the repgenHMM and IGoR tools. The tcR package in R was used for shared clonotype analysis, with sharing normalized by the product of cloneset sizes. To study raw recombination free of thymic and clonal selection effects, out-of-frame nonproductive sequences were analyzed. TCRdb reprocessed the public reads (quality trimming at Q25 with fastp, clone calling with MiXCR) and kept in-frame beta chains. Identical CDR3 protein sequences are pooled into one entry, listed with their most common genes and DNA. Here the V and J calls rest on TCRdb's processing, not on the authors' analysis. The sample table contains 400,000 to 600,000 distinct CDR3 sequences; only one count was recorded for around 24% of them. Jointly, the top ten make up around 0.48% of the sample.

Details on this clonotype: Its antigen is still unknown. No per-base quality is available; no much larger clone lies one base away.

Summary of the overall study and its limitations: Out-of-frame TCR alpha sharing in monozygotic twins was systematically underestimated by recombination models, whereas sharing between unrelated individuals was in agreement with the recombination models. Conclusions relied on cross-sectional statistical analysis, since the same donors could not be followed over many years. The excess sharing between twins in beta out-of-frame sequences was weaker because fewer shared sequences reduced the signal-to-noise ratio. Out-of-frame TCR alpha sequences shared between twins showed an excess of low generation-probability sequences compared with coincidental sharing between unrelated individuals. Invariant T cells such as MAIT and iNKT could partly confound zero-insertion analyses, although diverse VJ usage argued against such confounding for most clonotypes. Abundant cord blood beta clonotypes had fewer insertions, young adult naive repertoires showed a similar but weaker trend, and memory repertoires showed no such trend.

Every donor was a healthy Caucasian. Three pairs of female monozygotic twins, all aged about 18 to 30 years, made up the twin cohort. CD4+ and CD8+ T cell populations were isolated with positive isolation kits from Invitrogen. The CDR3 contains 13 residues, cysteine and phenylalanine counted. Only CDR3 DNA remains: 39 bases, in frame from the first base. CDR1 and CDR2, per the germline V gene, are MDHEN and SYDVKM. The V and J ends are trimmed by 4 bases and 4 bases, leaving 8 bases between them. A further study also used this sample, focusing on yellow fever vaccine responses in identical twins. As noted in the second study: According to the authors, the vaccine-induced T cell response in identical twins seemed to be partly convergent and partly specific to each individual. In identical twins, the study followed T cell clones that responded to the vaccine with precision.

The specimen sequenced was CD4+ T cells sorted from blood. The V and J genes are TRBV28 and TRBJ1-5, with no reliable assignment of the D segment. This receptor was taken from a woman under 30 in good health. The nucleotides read TGTGCCAGCAGTTCGACCTTAAATCAGCCCCAGCATTTT. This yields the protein CASSSTLNQPQHF.